A single sample is the source of the 15 T cell receptor beta chains below, sequenced in a study of blood T cell repertoires in COVID-19. The protocol was immunoSEQ multiplex PCR, while the TCRdb copy is restricted to in-frame clones and leaves out a portion. The sample includes around 56,000 clones, over 70% seen only once; the top ten take over 11%. The sequenced material came from peripheral blood. These TCRs come from a woman between 70 and 85 years old with acute or convalescent COVID-19.

The chain links TRBV29-1 to TRBJ1-1; D unclear. This CDR3 has 10 residues. V was trimmed by 6 bases and J by 8 bases, leaving 10 bases between them. CDR1 SQVTM and CDR2 ANQGSEA come from the germline V gene. Written as DNA, the CDR3 is TGCAGCGTGGGGAGGGAAGAAGCTTTCTTT. Translation: CSVGREEAFF.

The CDR3 DNA is TGTGCCAGCAGTTTGAGAGGCTATGGCTACACCTTC. Protein: CASSLRGYGYTF. This chain uses TRBV12-3 or TRBV12-4 with TRBJ1-2; no definite D call. Between the trimmed V and J ends, which lost 3 bases and 4 bases, there was a span of 6 bases. The CDR3 runs 12 residues.

The genes are TRBV3-1 (or the pseudogene TRBV3-2) and TRBJ1-6; D gene uncertain. Germline loops: CDR1 LGHDT, CDR2 YNNKEL (reference sequence). V was clipped by 2 bases and J by 8 bases, with 7 bases between them. There are 13 residues in the CDR3. CDR3 loop: CASSQKHDSPLHF. The CDR3 DNA sequence: TGTGCCAGCAGCCAAAAGCACGATTCACCCCTCCACTTT.

The V and J genes are TRBV5-5 and TRBJ2-1, with 10 nucleotides matching TRBD2. Germline-derived CDR1 and CDR2 are SGHKS and YYEKEE (reference sequence). V lost 3 bases, J lost 6 bases, and 15 bases stayed unmatched. CDR3 size: 18 residues. CDR3 amino acids: CASSWGTGERGGRNEQFF. The CDR3 bases are TGTGCCAGCAGCTGGGGAACGGGGGAGCGGGGGGGCCGCAATGAGCAGTTCTTC.

The rearrangement links TRBV7-9 to TRBJ2-3, with 12 bases aligning to TRBD2. This CDR3 is 14 amino acids long. CDR1 and CDR2 from the germline V gene are SEHNR and FQNEAQ (reference sequence). The V gene end was trimmed by 8 bases and the J gene end by 3 bases; junction bases not matched to a gene: 3. CDR3 residues: CASLTSGGTDTQYF. As DNA, the CDR3 is TGTGCCAGCCTGACTAGCGGGGGAACAGATACGCAGTATTTT.

The V call is TRBV10-3, the J call TRBJ1-1; TRBD1 matches 9 bases. The CDR3 sequence is 17 residues long. Losses at the gene ends were 4 bases for V and 4 bases for J; bases not matched to a gene: 13. CDR1 and CDR2 from the germline V gene are ENHRY and SYGVKD. In nucleotides, the CDR3 is TGTGCCATCAGTGCCCCGAGGGACAGGGAAGGGGGCACTGAAGCTTTCTTT. As protein: CAISAPRDREGGTEAFF.

This clone turned up a few times. The chain is built from TRBV3-1 (or the pseudogene TRBV3-2) and TRBJ2-7, with no clear D. This CDR3 is built from 15 residues. Looked up from germline, CDR1 is LGHDT and CDR2 is YNNKEL (reference sequence). The V end lost 1 base, the J end lost 3 bases, and 13 bases lay between the germline ends. This chain's CDR3 is CASSQGSGSHYEQYF. As DNA, the CDR3 is TGTGCCAGCAGCCAAGGGAGTGGCAGCCACTACGAGCAGTACTTC.

The gene calls are TRBV5-1 and TRBJ1-1; 10 bases map to TRBD1. The CDR3 totals 21 residues. Germline assignment: CDR1 SGHRS and CDR2 YFSETQ. J lost 0 bases, V lost 3 bases, and 20 bases had no gene match. The CDR3 spells CASSSRPGQGGGLSMNTEAFF. The CDR3 DNA follows: TGCGCCAGCAGCTCCCGCCCTGGACAGGGGGGGGGACTTTCAATGAACACTGAAGCTTTCTTT.

The rearrangement joins TRBV11-3 to TRBJ2-5; 8 bases map to TRBD2. The V segment lost 5 bases and the J segment 0 bases; nucleotides outside the gene matches: 8. The CDR3 totals 16 residues. The germline CDR1 and CDR2 sequences are SGHNT and YENEEA. This CDR3 is CASSRRGGGNQETQYF. The CDR3 nucleotides read TGTGCCAGCAGCCGTCGTGGCGGGGGGAACCAAGAGACCCAGTACTTC. Looking up the rest from reference TRBV11-3 and TRBJ2-5 gives the full variable domain: EAGVVQSPRYKIIEKKQPVAFWCNPISGHNTLYWYLQNLGQGPELLIRYENEEAVDDSQLPKDRFSAERLKGVDSTLKIQPAELGDSAVYLCASSRRGGGNQETQYFGPGTRLLVL.

V usage is TRBV11-2 and J usage is TRBJ1-3, with 7 positions matching TRBD1. Germline trimming cut 3 bases from V and 0 bases from J; bases unmatched to any gene: 2. Looked up from germline, CDR1 is SGHAT and CDR2 is FQNNGV. CDR3 length: 15 amino acids. CDR3 sequence (DNA): TGTGCCAGCAGCTTTGACAGGGTCTCTGGAAACACCATATATTTT. Encoded protein: CASSFDRVSGNTIYF.

This chain uses TRBV5-5 with TRBJ1-1, with TRBD1 matching 8 bases. V shed 4 bases and J 0 bases; nucleotides not matched to a gene: 2. Germline V CDR1 and CDR2: SGHKS, YYEKEE (reference sequence). CDR3 length: 14 amino acids. This CDR3 reads CASSLGQVNTEAFF. The CDR3 DNA reads as TGTGCCAGCAGCCTGGGACAGGTGAACACTGAAGCTTTCTTT.

This clone has a handful of counts. CDR3 residues: CASSLVSSYEQYF. CDR3 sequence (DNA): TGTGCCAGCAGTTTGGTCAGCTCCTACGAGCAGTACTTC. V and J are TRBV6-5 and TRBJ2-7; D gene ambiguous. Per the germline V gene, CDR1 is MNHEY and CDR2 is SVGAGI. This CDR3 spans 13 amino acids. Trimming shortened V by 4 bases and J by 0 bases, and 7 bases separated the two germline ends.

V and J are TRBV2 and TRBJ1-6; weak D call: TRBD1 (6 bases). V lost 5 bases and J lost 8, with 19 bases in between. The CDR3 loop spans 16 amino acids. CDR1 SNHLY and CDR2 FYNNEI come from the germline V gene. The CDR3 sequence is CASSPQGPPSYSPLHF. The CDR3 DNA reads as TGTGCCAGCAGTCCACAGGGTCCGCCGTCGTATTCACCCCTCCACTTT.

The rearrangement uses TRBV29-1 and TRBJ2-3, with D possibly matching TRBD2 (7 bases). V was clipped by 3 bases and J by 2 bases, with 21 bases between them. CDR1 and CDR2 from the germline V gene are SQVTM and ANQGSEA. The CDR3 sequence is 17 residues long. The CDR3 sequence is CSVEGNWGRGTTDTQYF. The CDR3, as DNA: TGCAGCGTTGAGGGTAATTGGGGGCGGGGGACCACAGATACGCAGTATTTT.

This clone came up many times. This rearrangement joins TRBV2 to TRBJ1-1, with 8 bases lining up with TRBD1. The CDR3 sequence is 14 residues long. Germline lookup yields CDR1 SNHLY and CDR2 FYNNEI. J gave up 5 bases and V 7 bases, and 9 bases lay outside the gene matches. As DNA, the CDR3 is TGTGCCAGCAACAAAGCAGGGGGCCGGACTGAAGCTTTCTTT. Encoded protein: CASNKAGGRTEAFF.